Following are 2 T cell receptor beta chains from one sample sequenced in a study of blood T cell repertoires in COVID-19. Repertoires were generated with immunoSEQ multiplex PCR, while TCRdb's copy carries only in-frame clones and drops some. This table holds 250,000 to 300,000 clones, approximately 80% found once. The sequencing input was peripheral blood. All receptors come from a woman aged 60-75 years with active or convalescent COVID-19.

This rearrangement joins TRBV11-2 to TRBJ2-7, with D possibly TRBD2 on 5 matching bases. The V and J ends lost 5 bases and 2 bases respectively, with 16 bases between them. Looked up from germline, CDR1 is SGHAT and CDR2 is FQNNGV. The CDR3 runs 15 residues. Here the CDR3 reads CASSVGLPDPYEQYF. The CDR3 coding sequence is TGTGCCAGCAGCGTTGGACTTCCGGACCCCTACGAGCAGTACTTC.

The chain has TRBV19 and TRBJ1-1; D unclear. The germline V and J ends were trimmed by 1 base and 1 base, with 10 bases remaining between them. The V gene's germline CDR1 is LNHDA and CDR2 SQIVND (reference sequence). This CDR3 is 15 amino acids long. The CDR3 DNA reads as TGTGCCAGTAGTATAGGACTCCGACGGAACACTGAAGCTTTCTTT. Residues: CASSIGLRRNTEAFF.